This TCR beta chain appears in the sequencing data of a study of OX40 agonist ivuxolimab in advanced cancers. Broadly, across the study: Ivuxolimab, which targeted the costimulatory receptor OX40 (CD134), was an agonistic, fully human IgG2 monoclonal antibody. Intravenous ivuxolimab was administered to patients every 2 weeks at six dose levels: 0.01, 0.1, 0.3, 1.5, 3 and 10 mg/kg. Among the roughly 52 dose-escalation patients, about 20 had hepatocellular carcinoma, around 15 melanoma, 9 renal cell carcinoma and 9 head and neck cancer. The dose-escalation cohort was 82.7% male with a mean age of around 64 years, ranging from about 20 to 80. Prior anti-PD-1, anti-PD-L1 or anti-CTLA-4 therapy was permitted, and about two fifths of dose-escalation patients had received checkpoint inhibitors. Partial responses were achieved by three dose-escalation patients, of whom one had hepatocellular carcinoma and two had cutaneous melanoma. The point of sequencing TCRbeta in the periphery was to test whether ivuxolimab changed TCR sequence diversity and drove clonal T-cell expansion. The paper describes the monotherapy dose-escalation part (N of about 47 patients) of the phase I trial of ivuxolimab.

Patients with a history of autoimmune disease or receiving systemic immunosuppression were excluded from the trial. Peripheral blood for TCR sequencing was collected from all dose cohorts at baseline, on cycle 4 day 1, and on cycle 7 day 1. Samples were obtained from an open-label, multicenter, first-in-human phase I dose-escalation trial of ivuxolimab. Adults with locally advanced or metastatic melanoma, renal cell, hepatocellular, or head and neck squamous cell carcinoma were enrolled in the trial. CD4+ and CD8+ T cells were sorted separately from peripheral blood before TCR sequencing. As for this clone: Its cognate antigen has yet to be identified. No per-base quality is available; no much larger clone lies one base away.

To sequence the TCRbeta CDR3 region, genomic DNA was isolated from the sorted cells. TCRbeta CDR3 regions were sequenced using the immunoSEQ Assay. TCRdb took this table from immuneACCESS and kept in-frame rearrangements with V and J called. Such tables lack part of the clones; where checked against another copy, unresolved V genes explain under half of the gap, and the rest is unexplained. Within this sample are roughly 50,000 clones, with more than 70% of them counted one time only. In total, the top ten clones hold 0.8% to 1% of the sample. The investigation overall reported the following: After ivuxolimab, expanded clones were on average more numerous among CD8+ T cells than among CD4+ T cells. In the 0.1-3.0 mg/kg groups, partial responders had among the lowest normalized peripheral clonal expansion, particularly in CD8+ T cells. Low levels of normalized T-cell clonal expansion were also seen in some patients who did not respond. Clonal expansion of both CD4+ and CD8+ blood T cells was observed from baseline to week 6 at doses 0.1 to 3.0 mg/kg. The antigen specificity of the clonally expanded peripheral T cells was not determined.

In the germline V gene, CDR1 corresponds to SGHRS and CDR2 to YFSETQ. V and J are trimmed by 3 bases and 10 bases, and the gene matches miss 14 bases of the junction. Taken from cysteine to phenylalanine, the CDR3 has 16 residues. CDR3 DNA only is kept here, 48 bases in frame from base 1. The sequencing used CD4+ or CD8+ T cells sorted from blood, collected in a trial of the OX40 agonist ivuxolimab. The V gene is TRBV5-1 and the J gene is TRBJ2-1, with 9 bases in between that match TRBD1. The sequence was collected from an adult with an advanced solid tumor such as melanoma, head and neck, liver or kidney cancer. The CDR3 protein: CASSSPLGQGEPEQFF. The sequence in DNA is TGCGCCAGCAGCTCCCCTCTGGGACAGGGAGAACCGGAGCAGTTCTTC.